Presented here are 10 T cell receptor beta chains from one specimen sequenced in a study of control samples from healthy donors and cancer patients. Sequencing was performed with immunoSEQ multiplex PCR; in TCRdb, only in-frame clones are kept and a portion is missing. Found here are about 110,000 clones, about four fifths of them singletons; the top ten hold about 13%. Sequencing used blood. These receptors came from a woman in her forties or fifties in good health.

The V and J genes are TRBV27 and TRBJ1-6; 11 bases agree with TRBD1. With V trimmed by 3 bases and J by 10 bases, 11 bases remained unmatched. This CDR3 is 17 amino acids long. Per the germline V gene, CDR1 is MNHEY and CDR2 is SMNVEV (reference sequence). Here the CDR3 reads CASSFLTGTGGFSPLHF. CDR3 nucleotide sequence: TGTGCCAGCAGTTTCCTGACCGGGACAGGGGGATTCTCACCCCTCCACTTT.

The genes are TRBV6-5 and TRBJ1-6; D not certain. Per the germline V gene, CDR1 is MNHEY and CDR2 is SVGAGI. V lost 5 bases and J lost 7, with 12 bases in between. The CDR3 runs to 14 residues. The CDR3: CASSISLDNSPLHF. The CDR3 DNA sequence: TGTGCCAGCAGTATCTCACTTGACAATTCACCCCTCCACTTT.

The chain uses TRBV10-3 and TRBJ1-1; D unclear. Trimming removed 3 bases at V and 4 bases at J, with 18 bases between. The CDR3 sequence is 16 residues long. From germline, CDR1 is ENHRY and CDR2 SYGVKD. CDR3 DNA sequence: TGTGCCATCAGTGACCCAGCAGCGGGGAGTAGCACTGAAGCTTTCTTT. Protein: CAISDPAAGSSTEAFF.

The V gene is TRBV7-6, the J gene TRBJ2-3; D is unresolved. CDR3 length: 14 residues. Trimming removed 3 bases at V and 1 base at J, with 8 bases between. In germline, CDR1 is SGHVS, CDR2 FNYEAQ. The CDR3 bases are TGTGCCAGCAGCTTTTCCAGCGGCACAGATACGCAGTATTTT. Its protein product is CASSFSSGTDTQYF.

The gene calls are TRBV9 and TRBJ2-2; 10 nucleotides match TRBD1. Looked up from germline, CDR1 is SGDLS and CDR2 is YYNGEE. The CDR3 loop spans 13 amino acids. V lost 4 bases to trimming and J lost 9 bases; unmatched junction nucleotides: 3. The CDR3 nucleotides are TGTGCCAGCAGCCTGGGACAGGGGAGGGAGCTGTTTTTT. Translated, it gives CASSLGQGRELFF.

This clone was picked up a small number of times. The chain recombines TRBV18 with TRBJ2-5; D possibly corresponds to TRBD2 (6 bases). There are 17 residues in the CDR3. Between the trimmed V and J ends, which lost 4 bases and 1 base, there was a span of 19 bases. Germline V CDR1 and CDR2: KGHSH, LQKENI. CDR3: CASSRGTLQVTQETQYF. CDR3 in DNA: TGTGCCAGCTCACGCGGGACTCTACAGGTAACCCAAGAGACCCAGTACTTC.

The chain recombines TRBV2 with TRBJ1-2, with 10 nucleotides matching TRBD1. Germline V gene sequence: CDR1 SNHLY, CDR2 FYNNEI. V shed 5 bases, J shed 3 bases, and the junction held 9 bases outside the gene matches. The CDR3 loop spans 16 amino acids. In DNA, the CDR3 is TGTGCCAGCAGTAGACAGGGGGCGGCCCCCCACTATGGCTACACCTTC. Translating gives CASSRQGAAPHYGYTF.

V usage is TRBV5-1 and J usage is TRBJ1-4, with unresolved D. The V gene's germline CDR1 is SGHRS and CDR2 YFSETQ. V was trimmed by 5 bases and J by 5 bases, leaving 10 bases between them. CDR3 size: 13 residues. The CDR3 DNA reads TGCGCCAGCAGTCCCGGGAGCAATGAAAAACTGTTTTTT. This encodes CASSPGSNEKLFF. The full variable domain, completed using reference TRBV5-1 and TRBJ1-4, is KAGVTQTPRYLIKTRGQQVTLSCSPISGHRSVSWYQQTPGQGLQFLFEYFSETQRNKGNFPGRFSGRQFSNSRSEMNVSTLELGDSALYLCASSPGSNEKLFFGSGTQLSVL.

This chain links TRBV6-2 or TRBV6-3 with TRBJ1-5; TRBD1 matches 11 bases. The length of the CDR3 is 14 residues. Germline CDR1 is MNHEY and CDR2 is SVGEGT. The J segment lost 6 bases and the V segment lost 4 bases, leaving 2 bases of the junction unmatched. The DNA for the CDR3 is TGTGCCAGCAGTTGGACAGGGGGCACTCAGCCCCAGCATTTT. Protein sequence: CASSWTGGTQPQHF.

The rearrangement joins TRBV6-5 to TRBJ1-2, with 9 bases fitting TRBD1. The CDR3 covers 12 residues. V shed 6 bases and J 4 bases; nucleotides not matched to a gene: 0. Germline V gene sequence: CDR1 MNHEY, CDR2 SVGAGI. The CDR3 nucleotides are TGTGCCAGCAGGACAGGGGGCTATGGCTACACCTTC. Amino acids: CASRTGGYGYTF.